This T cell receptor (beta chain) was identified during a study of shared clonotypes between healthy human individuals. As to this clone: Its antigen is as yet unknown.

Broader study findings: Sharing across a few donors was seen in 4% to 5.5% of naive CD4 clonotypes.

Clones were read by immunoSEQ multiplex PCR, and TCRdb kept only the in-frame ones, dropping some. The table lists approximately 1,000,000 clones, roughly 77% of them singletons. The receptor comes from a young man in good health. Some clones in this sample may be carry-over from other donors' samples. The material sequenced was memory CD4+ T cells from PBMCs. Noted subset: CD45RA-negative fraction.

For the CDR3, the DNA is TGCGCCAGCAGAAAGCCCTCCGGGATGGAAGATACGCAGTATTTT. Its protein is CASRKPSGMEDTQYF. This rearrangement joins TRBV10-1 to TRBJ2-3; TRBD2 is a possible D gene (5 bases). The CDR3 is 15 amino acids. Germline-derived CDR1 and CDR2 are WNHNN and SYGVQD (reference sequence). Deletions cut 6 bases from V and 5 bases from J, with 18 bases between.